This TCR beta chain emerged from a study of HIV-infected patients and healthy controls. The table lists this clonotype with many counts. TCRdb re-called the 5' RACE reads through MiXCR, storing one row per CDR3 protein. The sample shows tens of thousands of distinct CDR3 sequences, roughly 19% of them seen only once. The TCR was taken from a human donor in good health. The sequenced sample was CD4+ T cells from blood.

The CDR3 DNA sequence: TGTGCCAGCAGTTTTGGGGGTCCCCTGCCCCTCCACTTT. Translated: CASSFGGPLPLHF. V is TRBV12-3 or TRBV12-4 and J is TRBJ1-6, with D perhaps matching TRBD1 (5 bases). V dropped 3 bases and J dropped 13 bases, with 13 bases sitting between them. CDR3 length: 13 residues.